This TCR beta chain was sequenced in a study of blood T cell repertoires in COVID-19. The wider study: COVID-19 samples from acute and convalescent phases originated in the United States, Italy and Spain. Nucleic acid was either cDNA or gDNA, and it came from T cells, B-cell-depleted T cells, or PBMCs.

Germline loops: CDR1 SNHLY, CDR2 FYNNEI. The CDR3 loop spans 16 amino acids. Trimming cost V 0 bases and J 7 bases; bases outside gene matches: 6. The data were produced by immunoSEQ multiplex PCR, yet TCRdb's version contains in-frame clones alone and is incomplete. The data show tens of thousands of clones, approximately 86% seen once. Sequenced sample: peripheral blood. This TCR derives from a man aged 50 to 60 with acute or convalescent COVID-19. This chain joins TRBV2 and TRBJ1-6; 7 bases are a match to TRBD1. The CDR3 DNA follows: TGTGCCAGCAGTGAAGCTGGGCAGGACAGGAATTCACCCCTCCACTTT. Translating it yields CASSEAGQDRNSPLHF.